The 21 T cell receptor beta chains presented below share a single source sample, sequenced in a study of somatic mutations in cytotoxic T cells in rheumatoid arthritis. Assay: immunoSEQ multiplex PCR; the TCRdb copy retains only in-frame clones and omits some. The table includes 20,000 to 25,000 clones, more than 80% detected once. Material for sequencing was CD8+ T cells sorted from blood. All receptors derive from an adult with rheumatoid arthritis.

The chain employs TRBV7-9 and TRBJ1-5; 10 bases align to TRBD1. This CDR3 has 18 amino acids. The V gene end was trimmed by 5 bases and the J gene end by 6 bases; junction bases not matched to a gene: 16. Germline CDR1 reads SEHNR; CDR2 reads FQNEAQ (reference sequence). CDR3 protein: CASSPETWTGGTSQPQHF. In DNA, the CDR3 is TGTGCCAGCAGCCCCGAGACATGGACAGGGGGAACGAGTCAGCCCCAGCATTTT.

The CDR3 coding sequence is TGTGCCGCGAAAGACAGGGGGATTTACAATGAGCAGTTCTTC. Translation gives CAAKDRGIYNEQFF. The rearrangement uses TRBV10-3 and TRBJ2-1; 9 bases map to TRBD1. Looked up from germline, CDR1 is ENHRY and CDR2 is SYGVKD. After removal of 11 bases from V and 4 bases from J, the junction contained 9 bases not matched to a gene. There are 14 residues in the CDR3.

This chain links TRBV4-3 with TRBJ1-3, with 7 positions matching TRBD1. The ends lost 0 bases at V and 3 bases at J; junction bases unmatched: 5. The CDR3 is 16 residues long. CDR1 LGHNA and CDR2 YSLEER come from the germline V gene. For the CDR3, the DNA is TGCGCCAGCAGCCAAGATTCTGGGACAGATGGAAACACCATATATTTT. Translated: CASSQDSGTDGNTIYF.

This clone was detected only once. The chain carries TRBV7-6 and TRBJ2-2, with 9 nucleotides matching TRBD1. The CDR3 runs 17 residues. The V gene end was trimmed by 1 base and the J gene end by 2 bases; junction bases not matched to a gene: 5. The V gene's germline CDR1 is SGHVS and CDR2 FNYEAQ. Here the CDR3 reads CASSLVPTGGNTGELFF. The CDR3 DNA reads TGTGCCAGCAGCTTAGTCCCAACAGGGGGCAACACCGGGGAGCTGTTTTTT.

The V gene is TRBV6-4, the J gene TRBJ1-1; no reliable D call. V lost 3 bases and J lost 8, with 10 bases in between. There are 12 residues in the CDR3. Germline V gene sequence: CDR1 MRHNA, CDR2 SNTAGT. This CDR3 reads CASSDIGGEAFF. The CDR3 coding sequence is TGTGCCAGCAGTGATATTGGAGGAGAAGCTTTCTTT.

The rearrangement uses TRBV15 and TRBJ2-3, with D possibly being TRBD2 (6 bases). Germline loops: CDR1 LNHNV, CDR2 YYDKDF (reference sequence). The CDR3 length is 15 residues. Trimming stripped 1 base from V and 4 bases from J, with 12 bases between. CDR3 loop: CATSRVQEGADTQYF. The CDR3 nucleotides are TGTGCCACCAGCAGAGTTCAGGAGGGCGCAGATACGCAGTATTTT.

J is TRBJ1-5 and V is TRBV5-1; 7 nucleotides agree with TRBD1. This CDR3 contains 14 residues. V lost 4 bases, J lost 2 bases, and 3 bases stayed unmatched. The germline V gene encodes CDR1 SGHRS and CDR2 YFSETQ. The CDR3 region has the DNA TGCGCCAGCAGCGTAGGACAGGGCAATCAGCCCCAGCATTTT. As protein: CASSVGQGNQPQHF.

V is TRBV7-9 and J is TRBJ2-1; D gene ambiguous. The CDR3 covers 16 residues. The germline CDR1 and CDR2 sequences are SEHNR and FQNEAQ (reference sequence). The V and J ends lost 5 bases and 7 bases respectively, with 21 bases between them. This chain's CDR3 is CASSPIGSEKVNEQFF. DNA for the CDR3: TGTGCCAGCAGCCCTATAGGATCCGAGAAGGTAAATGAGCAGTTCTTC.

The rearrangement joins TRBV5-4 to TRBJ1-6, with 7 nucleotides matching TRBD1. V shed 4 bases and J 9 bases; nucleotides not matched to a gene: 7. Germline values: CDR1 SGHNT, CDR2 YYREEE (reference sequence). This CDR3 has 14 residues. DNA for the CDR3: TGTGCCAGCAGCCCGGACAGGTCCTCTTCACCCCTCCACTTT. Its protein product is CASSPDRSSSPLHF.

The chain uses TRBV18 and TRBJ1-2; 8 nucleotides line up with TRBD1. V was clipped by 3 bases and J by 5 bases; unmatched bases: 8. CDR3 length equals 15 residues. The germline V gene encodes CDR1 KGHSH and CDR2 LQKENI. The chain's CDR3 is CASSPPGQGFYGYTF. CDR3 bases: TGTGCCAGCTCACCCCCAGGACAGGGATTTTATGGCTACACCTTC.

This sequence joins TRBV27 and TRBJ2-7; D might be TRBD1 (6 bases). This CDR3 contains 13 residues. V was pared by 2 bases and J by 2 bases, with 7 bases between. The germline CDR1 and CDR2 sequences are MNHEY and SMNVEV (reference sequence). The CDR3 DNA follows: TGTGCCAGCAGTTTAGGGGGCCCCTACGAGCAGTACTTC. As protein: CASSLGGPYEQYF.

This rearrangement joins TRBV5-6 to TRBJ2-1; D gene unclear. Trimming took off 0 bases at V and 8 bases at J, with 9 bases between the two ends. This CDR3 contains 13 residues. Germline CDR1 SGHDT, CDR2 YYEEEE. The CDR3 DNA reads as TGTGCCAGCAGCTTGGGAATACGGTATGAGCAGTTCTTC. This codes for CASSLGIRYEQFF. The full variable domain, completed using reference TRBV5-6 and TRBJ2-1, is DAGVTQSPTHLIKTRGQQVTLRCSPKSGHDTVSWYQQALGQGPQFIFQYYEEEERQRGNFPDRFSGHQFPNYSSELNVNALLLGDSALYLCASSLGIRYEQFFGPGTRLTVL.

This clone was seen once. J is TRBJ2-1 and V is TRBV13; 14 bases match TRBD2. This CDR3 has 17 residues. The V segment lost 4 bases and the J segment 4 bases; nucleotides outside the gene matches: 6. The germline CDR1 and CDR2 sequences are PRHDT and FYEKMQ (reference sequence). The CDR3 is CASSSRLAGGRYNEQFF. The CDR3 bases are TGTGCCAGCAGCTCTCGACTAGCGGGGGGGCGATACAATGAGCAGTTCTTC.

This chain links TRBV15 with TRBJ2-5; 13 bases align to TRBD2. V was pared by 1 base and J by 6 bases, with 8 bases of the junction left unmatched. Germline CDR1 LNHNV, CDR2 YYDKDF (reference sequence). The CDR3 is 17 amino acids. CDR3 in DNA: TGTGCCACCAGCAGAGCCAGCGGACTAGCGGGGGCGAAGACCCAGTACTTC. It yields the protein CATSRASGLAGAKTQYF.

This chain uses TRBV6-6 with TRBJ1-4; unclear D gene. V shed 3 bases and J shed 0 bases, with 8 bases lying between them. There are 15 residues in the CDR3. Germline values: CDR1 MNHNY, CDR2 SVGAGI (reference sequence). The CDR3 region has the DNA TGTGCCAGCAGTTATTCGGCCTCAACTAATGAAAAACTGTTTTTT. Translating gives CASSYSASTNEKLFF.

V usage is TRBV18 and J usage is TRBJ2-7; D ambiguous. Trimming pared 0 bases from V and 5 bases from J, leaving 14 bases between. There are 15 residues in the CDR3. The germline V gene has CDR1 KGHSH and CDR2 LQKENI. CDR3 DNA sequence: TGTGCCAGCTCACCACCGGCAGGTTCCATCGACGAGCAGTACTTC. Protein product: CASSPPAGSIDEQYF.

The chain uses TRBV12-5 and TRBJ1-2, with D possibly TRBD1 on 5 matching bases. Trimming cost V 2 bases and J 1 base, with 8 bases left between them. Germline CDR1 LGHNT, CDR2 FRNRAP. CDR3 length equals 14 residues. The DNA of the CDR3 is TGTGCTAGTGGTTTGCCTGGGGGTAACTATGGCTACACCTTC. This translates into CASGLPGGNYGYTF. Based on the CDR3 plus reference TRBV12-5 and TRBJ1-2, the full variable domain is DARVTQTPRHKVTEMGQEVTMRCQPILGHNTVFWYRQTMMQGLELLAYFRNRAPLDDSGMPKDRFSAEMPDATLATLKIQPSEPRDSAVYFCASGLPGGNYGYTFGSGTRLTVV.

The J gene is TRBJ2-1, the V gene TRBV7-9; D is uncertain. Deletions cut 1 base from V and 0 bases from J, with 7 bases between. CDR3 length: 15 residues. Germline lookup yields CDR1 SEHNR and CDR2 FQNEAQ (reference sequence). The CDR3 here is CASSLESYSYNEQFF. The DNA of the CDR3 is TGTGCCAGCAGCTTAGAAAGTTACTCCTACAATGAGCAGTTCTTC.

The chain recombines TRBV7-3 with TRBJ2-2, with D perhaps assigned TRBD1 or TRBD2 (5 bases each). CDR1 and CDR2 from the germline V gene are SGHTA and FQGTGA. The CDR3 spans 15 residues. Deletions cut 1 base from V and 1 base from J, with 7 bases between. The CDR3 protein is CASSLIGGNTGELFF. Here the CDR3 DNA reads TGTGCCAGCAGCTTAATTGGGGGGAACACCGGGGAGCTGTTTTTT.

The J gene is TRBJ2-7, the V gene TRBV7-9; 8 bases align to TRBD2. Germline loops: CDR1 SEHNR, CDR2 FQNEAQ (reference sequence). The CDR3 is 14 amino acids. The trim removed 9 bases at V and 3 bases at J, leaving 10 bases unmatched. The CDR3 nucleotides are TGTGCCAGTGGCTTTAGCGGGATCAACTACGAGCAGTACTTC. Translating gives CASGFSGINYEQYF.

The chain employs TRBV14 and TRBJ2-5; D uncertain. The CDR3 is 15 residues long. Deletions cut 0 bases from V and 0 bases from J, with 8 bases between. Germline CDR1 SGHDN, CDR2 FVKESK. CDR3: CASSQDIADQETQYF. CDR3 nucleotides: TGTGCCAGCAGCCAAGATATAGCAGACCAAGAGACCCAGTACTTC.